This TCR beta chain was sequenced during a study of radiation and T cells in renal cell carcinoma. Here immunoSEQ multiplex PCR was the method, and the copy in TCRdb shows in-frame clones only, minus some. The data hold around 94,000 clones, with around 88% observed a single time. Time point indicated: baseline pretreatment blood. The treatment was: 15 Gy SBRT to primary tumor, nephrectomy 4 weeks later. Radiation-treated patients gave blood at baseline, week 2 and week 4. Remarks on this clone: Its specificity is unknown.

Per germline, CDR1 WNHNN and CDR2 SYGVQD (reference sequence). CDR3 length: 18 residues. With 1 base removed from V and 5 bases from J, the gap between germline ends came to 21 bases. Study-wide results and caveats: From baseline, blood top tumor clonotypes peaked at 2 weeks post-radiation. Without pretreatment biopsies, baseline tumor clonotype presence was undetermined.

The source was blood, collected from a patient whose treatment included radiotherapy and nephrectomy. This TCR derives from a man aged 45-65 years with renal cell carcinoma. The chain employs TRBV10-1 and TRBJ2-1; D is undetermined. This CDR3 reads CASSELSPSPGPHNEQFF. The CDR3 nucleotides are TGCGCCAGCAGTGAGTTGTCCCCTAGTCCAGGACCTCACAATGAGCAGTTCTTC.